A selection of T cell receptor beta chains follows, all from one sample in a study of blood T cell repertoires in COVID-19. Measured with immunoSEQ multiplex PCR; TCRdb has only the in-frame clones, and not every one. The top ten hold roughly 3.1% of the sample, which has some 350,000 clones, approximately 86% seen once. Sequencing used peripheral blood. Receptors were obtained from a human donor in a cohort sampled during active COVID-19. CDR3s include the opening cysteine and the closing phenylalanine or tryptophan. Fields, in order: D gene, clone size, J gene, V gene, CDR3 length, CDR3 protein, CDR3 DNA. A D gene is named only where the DNA matches it firmly. Some rows mark clone size as missing; the rest say once, few, many or name a class of expanded clone.

TRBD2 | - | TRBJ2-1 | TRBV28 | 13 | CASRPSASGITVF | TGTGCCAGCAGGCCCTCTGCTAGCGGTATCACGGTCTTC
TRBD1 | - | TRBJ2-1 | TRBV5-6 | 15 | CASSGDRSSYNEQFF | TGTGCCAGCAGCGGGGACAGAAGCTCCTACAATGAGCAGTTCTTC
TRBD2 | few | TRBJ2-1 | TRBV7-9 | 15 | CASSLSSGAGNEQFF | TGTGCCAGCAGCCTGTCTAGCGGGGCGGGAAATGAGCAGTTCTTC
- | - | TRBJ2-5 | TRBV28 | 12 | CASSLWRRPQYF | TGTGCCAGCAGTTTATGGCGGAGGCCCCAGTACTTC
TRBD1 | - | TRBJ1-4 | TRBV30 | 13 | CAWERQGSEKLFF | TGTGCCTGGGAACGACAGGGAAGTGAAAAACTGTTTTTT
TRBD2 | few | TRBJ2-5 | TRBV11-2 | 15 | CASSLGSSGGYSQYF | TGTGCCAGCAGCTTAGGGTCTAGCGGGGGCTACTCCCAGTACTTC
TRBD2 | - | TRBJ2-1 | TRBV5-1 | 17 | CASSEGLAGGQVGEQFF | TGCGCCAGCAGCGAGGGACTAGCGGGAGGGCAGGTGGGTGAGCAGTTCTTC
- | - | TRBJ1-4 | TRBV5-6 | 16 | CASSRLSGVVDEKLFF | TGTGCCAGCAGCCGCCTGTCCGGGGTGGTAGATGAAAAACTGTTTTTT
TRBD2 | - | TRBJ2-5 | TRBV14 | 17 | CASSTGLAGGVGETQYF | TGTGCCAGCAGCACGGGACTAGCGGGAGGAGTAGGAGAGACCCAGTACTTC
TRBD2 | - | TRBJ2-5 | TRBV2 | 16 | CASSEASGGAGETQYF | TGTGCCAGCAGTGAGGCTAGCGGGGGGGCCGGCGAGACCCAGTACTTC
- | - | TRBJ1-2 | TRBV29-1 | 12 | CSAAGGNYGYTF | TGCAGCGCTGCGGGAGGTAACTATGGCTACACCTTC
- | - | TRBJ1-5 | TRBV7-2 | 15 | CASSPGAYFGWPQHF | TGTGCCAGCAGCCCAGGGGCCTACTTTGGGTGGCCCCAGCATTTT
TRBD1 | - | TRBJ2-5 | TRBV2 | 14 | CASSEKGDRSTQYF | TGTGCCAGCAGTGAAAAAGGGGACAGGTCGACCCAGTACTTC
TRBD2 | once | TRBJ2-1 | TRBV11-2 | 14 | CASSLRLAGWEQFF | TGTGCCAGCAGCTTAAGACTAGCGGGTTGGGAGCAGTTCTTC
TRBD2 | - | TRBJ2-7 | TRBV10-2 | 16 | CASSELGGTRRYEQYF | TGCGCCAGCAGTGAATTGGGTGGGACTAGGCGCTACGAGCAGTACTTC
TRBD2 | - | TRBJ2-1 | TRBV5-1 | 17 | CASSRRSSGPLYNEQFF | TGCGCCAGCAGCCGGAGGTCTAGCGGGCCACTCTATAATGAGCAGTTCTTC
- | - | TRBJ2-5 | TRBV10-3 | 14 | CAIRWGPSRETQYF | TGTGCCATCAGATGGGGCCCCTCAAGAGAGACCCAGTACTTC
TRBD2 | - | TRBJ2-3 | TRBV28 | 19 | CASSLWPGLAGGSTDTQYF | TGTGCCAGCAGTTTATGGCCGGGACTAGCGGGAGGCAGCACAGATACGCAGTATTTT
- | - | TRBJ2-1 | TRBV10-3 | 14 | CAITIREDHNEQFF | TGTGCCATCACGATTCGGGAAGATCACAATGAGCAGTTCTTC
TRBD1 | few | TRBJ2-7 | TRBV5-6 | 15 | CASSVRDRDGDEQYF | TGTGCCAGCAGCGTGAGGGACAGGGATGGCGACGAGCAGTACTTC
- | - | TRBJ1-1 | TRBV7-9 | 15 | CASSLRAGGNTEAFF | TGTGCCAGCAGCTTAAGGGCAGGAGGCAACACTGAAGCTTTCTTT
TRBD2 | - | TRBJ2-4 | TRBV3-1/TRBV3-2 | 15 | CASSPYHSGKNIQYF | TGTGCCAGCAGTCCCTATCATAGCGGGAAAAACATTCAGTACTTC
TRBD1 | - | TRBJ1-2 | TRBV19 | 13 | CASPQGHRNGYTF | TGTGCCAGTCCACAGGGGCATCGGAATGGCTACACCTTC
- | - | TRBJ1-3 | TRBV5-5 | 15 | CASSLGNEAGNTIYF | TGTGCCAGCAGCTTGGGTAATGAGGCTGGAAACACCATATATTTT
- | - | TRBJ1-2 | TRBV29-1 | 13 | CSLREPANYGYTF | TGCAGCCTTCGGGAACCAGCTAACTATGGCTACACCTTC
- | - | TRBJ2-7 | TRBV7-9 | 15 | CASSRMEGQNYEQYF | TGTGCCAGCAGCCGGATGGAGGGCCAGAACTACGAGCAGTACTTC
- | - | TRBJ2-2 | TRBV11-3 | 13 | CASSLAGAGELFF | TGTGCCAGCAGCTTAGCGGGGGCCGGGGAGCTGTTTTTT
TRBD1 | - | TRBJ1-5 | TRBV7-9 | 17 | CASSLVGQGWGNQPQHF | TGTGCCAGCAGCTTAGTGGGACAGGGCTGGGGCAATCAGCCCCAGCATTTT
- | - | TRBJ1-2 | TRBV27 | 14 | CASSFARSGYGYTF | TGTGCCAGCAGTTTCGCCAGGTCCGGCTATGGCTACACCTTC